One T cell receptor (beta chain) is described in this entry. Its antigen is unidentified. TCR beta VDJ and CDR3 were profiled, and genomic DNA was the template. Via MiXCR, TCRdb re-called the reads, giving one row per CDR3 protein. The sample has hundreds of thousands of distinct CDR3 sequences, about 70% seen once. Germline CDR1 and CDR2: SGHTA and FQGNSA. Losses at the gene ends were 4 bases for V and 3 bases for J; bases not matched to a gene: 6. The CDR3 contains 15 residues. The data were obtained in a study of CD8+CD57+ T cells in acquired aplastic anemia. Study overall: Isolated CD4+ and CD8+ cells, once sorted, yielded DNA averaging roughly 3.2 ug. Sequencing produced an average of around 10 million reads per healthy donor for CD4+ cells. Overall study results and limits: Between patients and controls, CD8+ Simpson's diversity did not vary significantly. The number of CD8+ CDR3 sequences shared by patients and controls was twenty-nine.

The receptor's source is a human donor in good health, serving as a control. The chain links TRBV7-2 to TRBJ1-1, with 9 bases fitting TRBD1. The source material was sorted CD4+, CD8+, or CD8+CD57+ T cells (not recorded which) from PBMCs. CDR3 protein: CASSYHRGQDTEAFF. For the CDR3, the DNA is TGTGCCAGCAGCTACCACAGGGGGCAGGACACTGAAGCTTTCTTT.